This T cell receptor (beta chain) was documented in a study of response to subunit inactivated influenza vaccine. TCRdb reanalysed the RT-PCR reads using MiXCR and keeps one entry per CDR3 protein. The sample carries more than 500,000 distinct CDR3 sequences, about 11% recorded once. CDR1 and CDR2 from the germline V gene are SGHRS and YFSETQ. The V end was cut by 4 bases, the J end by 4 bases, with 13 bases between. The CDR3 runs to 14 residues. The same specimen was also included in a second study, on T cells expressing NK-cell markers. In that study: Production of TCR beta cDNA relied on 5'RACE template switching with UMIs. The authors sequenced eight donors, of whom seven were HCMV-seropositive and one was seronegative.

The sequencing used PBMCs from blood, collected on the day of vaccination. The chain joins TRBV5-1 to TRBJ2-3, with D perhaps matching TRBD2 (6 bases). This clonotype was obtained from a man between 45 and 60 years old who received an inactivated influenza vaccine. The CDR3 spells CASSRLEGADTQYF. The CDR3 DNA follows: TGCGCCAGCAGCCGCTTGGAGGGCGCAGATACGCAGTATTTT.